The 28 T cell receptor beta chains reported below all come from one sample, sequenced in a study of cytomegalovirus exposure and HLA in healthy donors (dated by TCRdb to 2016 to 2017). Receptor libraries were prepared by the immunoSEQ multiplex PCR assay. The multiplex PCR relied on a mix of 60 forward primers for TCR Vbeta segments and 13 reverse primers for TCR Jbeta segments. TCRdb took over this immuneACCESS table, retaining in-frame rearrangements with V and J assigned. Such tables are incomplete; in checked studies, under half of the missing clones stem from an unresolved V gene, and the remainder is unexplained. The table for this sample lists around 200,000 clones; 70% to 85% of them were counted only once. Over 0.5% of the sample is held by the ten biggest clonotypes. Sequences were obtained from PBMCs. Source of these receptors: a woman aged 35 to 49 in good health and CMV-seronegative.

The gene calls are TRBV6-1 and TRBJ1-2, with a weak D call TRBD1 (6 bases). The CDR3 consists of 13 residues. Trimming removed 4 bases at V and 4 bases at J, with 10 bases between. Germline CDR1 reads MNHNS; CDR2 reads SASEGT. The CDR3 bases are TGTGCCAGCAGTGTCGGGACATCCTATGGCTACACCTTC. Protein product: CASSVGTSYGYTF.

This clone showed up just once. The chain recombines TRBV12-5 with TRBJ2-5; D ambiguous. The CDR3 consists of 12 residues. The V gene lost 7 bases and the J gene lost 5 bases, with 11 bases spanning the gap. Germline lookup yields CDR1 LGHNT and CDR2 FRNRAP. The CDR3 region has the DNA TGTGCTAGTGCGGGTGTGTCGGAGACCCAGTACTTC. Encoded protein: CASAGVSETQYF.

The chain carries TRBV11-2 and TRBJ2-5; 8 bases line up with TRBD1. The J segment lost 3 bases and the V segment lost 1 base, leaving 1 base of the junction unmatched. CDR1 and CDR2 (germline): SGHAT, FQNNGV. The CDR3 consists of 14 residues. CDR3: CASSLGTGKETQYF. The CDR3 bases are TGTGCCAGCAGCTTAGGGACAGGGAAAGAGACCCAGTACTTC.

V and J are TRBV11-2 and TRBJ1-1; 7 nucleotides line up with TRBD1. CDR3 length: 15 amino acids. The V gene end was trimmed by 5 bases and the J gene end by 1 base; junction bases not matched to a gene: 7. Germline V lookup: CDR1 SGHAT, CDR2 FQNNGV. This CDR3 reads CASSVWTGRNTEAFF. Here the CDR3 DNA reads TGTGCCAGCAGCGTGTGGACAGGCCGGAACACTGAAGCTTTCTTT. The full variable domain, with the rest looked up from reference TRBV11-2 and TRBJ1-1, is EAGVAQSPRYKIIEKRQSVAFWCNPISGHATLYWYQQILGQGPKLLIQFQNNGVVDDSQLPKDRFSAERLKGVDSTLKIQPAKLEDSAVYLCASSVWTGRNTEAFFGQGTRLTVV.

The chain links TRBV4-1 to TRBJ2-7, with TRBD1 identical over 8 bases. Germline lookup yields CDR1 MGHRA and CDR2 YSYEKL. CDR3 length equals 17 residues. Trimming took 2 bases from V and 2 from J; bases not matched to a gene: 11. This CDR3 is CASSQQGQGKTPYEQYF. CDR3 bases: TGCGCCAGCAGCCAACAAGGACAGGGAAAAACCCCCTACGAGCAGTACTTC.

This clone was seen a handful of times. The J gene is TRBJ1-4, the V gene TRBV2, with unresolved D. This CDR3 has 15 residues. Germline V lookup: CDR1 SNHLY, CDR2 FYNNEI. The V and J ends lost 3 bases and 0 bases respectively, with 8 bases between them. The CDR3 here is CASSDGLATNEKLFF. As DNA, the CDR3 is TGTGCCAGCAGTGATGGACTTGCAACTAATGAAAAACTGTTTTTT.

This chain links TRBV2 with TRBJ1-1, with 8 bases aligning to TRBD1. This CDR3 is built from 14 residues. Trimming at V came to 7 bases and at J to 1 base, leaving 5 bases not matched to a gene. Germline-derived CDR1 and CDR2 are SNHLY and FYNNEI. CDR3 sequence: CASTMDRANTEAFF. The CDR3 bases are TGTGCCAGCACCATGGACAGGGCGAACACTGAAGCTTTCTTT.

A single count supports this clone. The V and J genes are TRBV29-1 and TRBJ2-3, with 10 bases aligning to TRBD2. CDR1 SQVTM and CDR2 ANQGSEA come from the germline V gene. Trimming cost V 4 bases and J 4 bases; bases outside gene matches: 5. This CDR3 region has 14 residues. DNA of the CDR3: TGCAGCGTTGTAGCGGGGGGACCCGCAGATACGCAGTATTTT. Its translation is CSVVAGGPADTQYF.

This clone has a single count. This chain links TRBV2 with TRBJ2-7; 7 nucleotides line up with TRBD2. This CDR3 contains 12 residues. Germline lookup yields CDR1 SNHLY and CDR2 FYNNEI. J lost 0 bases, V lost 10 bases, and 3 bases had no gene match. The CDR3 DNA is TGTGCCACCAGGACTAGCTCCTACGAGCAGTACTTC. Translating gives CATRTSSYEQYF.

CDR3 DNA sequence: TGTGCCAGCAGCCAGGGGGCGGTGGCTACAGATACGCAGTATTTT. Amino acids: CASSQGAVATDTQYF. The chain uses TRBV7-2 and TRBJ2-3; 8 nucleotides align to TRBD1. CDR1 and CDR2 from the germline V gene are SGHTA and FQGNSA. Germline trimming cut 5 bases from V and 3 bases from J; bases unmatched to any gene: 7. The CDR3 extends over 15 amino acids. Full variable domain (outside the CDR3, taken from reference TRBV7-2 and TRBJ2-3): GAGVSQSPSNKVTEKGKDVELRCDPISGHTALYWYRQSLGQGLEFLIYFQGNSAPDKSGLPSDRFSAERTGGSVSTLTIQRTQQEDSAVYLCASSQGAVATDTQYFGPGTRLTVL.

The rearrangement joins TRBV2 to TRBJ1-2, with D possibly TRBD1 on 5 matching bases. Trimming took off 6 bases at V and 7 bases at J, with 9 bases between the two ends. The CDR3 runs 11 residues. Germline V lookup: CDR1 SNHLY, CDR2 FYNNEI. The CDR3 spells CASSGDSGYTF. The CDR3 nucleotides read TGTGCCAGCAGCGGAGACAGTGGCTACACCTTC.

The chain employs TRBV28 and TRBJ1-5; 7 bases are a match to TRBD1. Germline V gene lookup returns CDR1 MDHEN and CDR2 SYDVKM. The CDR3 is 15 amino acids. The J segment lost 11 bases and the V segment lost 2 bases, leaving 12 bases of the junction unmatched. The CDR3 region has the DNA TGTGCCAGCAGTTTAGGTACAGGGGTAGTAGGCTCCCAGCATTTT. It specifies CASSLGTGVVGSQHF.

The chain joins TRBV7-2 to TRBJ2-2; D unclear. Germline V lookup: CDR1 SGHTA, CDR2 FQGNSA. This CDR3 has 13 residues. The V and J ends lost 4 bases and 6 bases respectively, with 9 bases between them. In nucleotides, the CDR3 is TGTGCCAGCAGCTGGGCCAATTCCGGGGAGCTGTTTTTT. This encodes CASSWANSGELFF.

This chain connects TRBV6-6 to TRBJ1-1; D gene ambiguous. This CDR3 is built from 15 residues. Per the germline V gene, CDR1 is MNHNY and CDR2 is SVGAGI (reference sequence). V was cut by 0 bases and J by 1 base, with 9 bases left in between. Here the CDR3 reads CASSYSGPGNTEAFF. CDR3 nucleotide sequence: TGTGCCAGCAGTTACTCTGGCCCTGGGAACACTGAAGCTTTCTTT.

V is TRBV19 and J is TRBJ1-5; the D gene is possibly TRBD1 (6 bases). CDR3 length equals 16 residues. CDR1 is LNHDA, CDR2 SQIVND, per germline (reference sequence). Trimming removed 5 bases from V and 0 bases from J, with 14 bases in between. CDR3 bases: TGTGCCAGTAGTCCAGAACAGGGACGTAGCAATCAGCCCCAGCATTTT. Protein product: CASSPEQGRSNQPQHF.

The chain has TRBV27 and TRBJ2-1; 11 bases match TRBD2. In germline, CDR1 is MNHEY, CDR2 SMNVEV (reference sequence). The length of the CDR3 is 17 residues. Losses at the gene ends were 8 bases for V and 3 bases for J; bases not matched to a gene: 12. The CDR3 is CASSLRGSGGVYNEQFF. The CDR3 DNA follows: TGTGCCAGCTCCCTTAGAGGTAGCGGGGGGGTCTACAATGAGCAGTTCTTC.

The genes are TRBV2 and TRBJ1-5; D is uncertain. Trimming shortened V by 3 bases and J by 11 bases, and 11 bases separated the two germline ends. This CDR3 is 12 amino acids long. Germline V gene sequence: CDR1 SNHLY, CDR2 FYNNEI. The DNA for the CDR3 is TGTGCCAGCAGTGATACGCGGTGGACCCAGCATTTT. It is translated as CASSDTRWTQHF.

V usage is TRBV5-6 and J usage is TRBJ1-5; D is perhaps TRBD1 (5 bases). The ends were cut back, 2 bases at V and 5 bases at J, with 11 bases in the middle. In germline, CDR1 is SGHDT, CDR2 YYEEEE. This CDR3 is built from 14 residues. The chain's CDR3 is CASSLGAVDQPQHF. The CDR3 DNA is TGTGCCAGCAGCTTAGGGGCCGTAGATCAGCCCCAGCATTTT.

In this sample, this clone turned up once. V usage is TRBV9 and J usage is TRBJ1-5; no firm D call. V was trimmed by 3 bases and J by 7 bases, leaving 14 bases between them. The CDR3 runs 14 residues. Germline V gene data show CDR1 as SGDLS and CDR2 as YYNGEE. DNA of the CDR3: TGTGCCAGCAGCGCCCGACTGAATTCACAGCCCCAGCATTTT. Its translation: CASSARLNSQPQHF.

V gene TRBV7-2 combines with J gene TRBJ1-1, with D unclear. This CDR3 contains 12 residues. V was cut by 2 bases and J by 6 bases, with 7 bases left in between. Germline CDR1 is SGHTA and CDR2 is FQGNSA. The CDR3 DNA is TGTGCCAGCAGCTTAATGTTCGCTGAAGCTTTCTTT. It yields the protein CASSLMFAEAFF.

The CDR3 coding sequence is TGTGCCAGCAGGAGCCAGGGGTTCACCGGGGAGCTGTTTTTT. Protein: CASRSQGFTGELFF. This chain joins TRBV27 and TRBJ2-2; possible D gene TRBD1, 6 bases. The V gene's germline CDR1 is MNHEY and CDR2 SMNVEV (reference sequence). This CDR3 contains 14 residues. Trimming removed 6 bases at V and 4 bases at J, with 12 bases between.

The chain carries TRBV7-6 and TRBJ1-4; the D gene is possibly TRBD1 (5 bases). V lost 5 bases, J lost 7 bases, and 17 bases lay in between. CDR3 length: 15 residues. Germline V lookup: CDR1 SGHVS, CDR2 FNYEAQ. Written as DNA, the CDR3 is TGTGCCAGCAGCCTTTCAGCAGGAGGGACTGAAAAACTGTTTTTT. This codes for CASSLSAGGTEKLFF.

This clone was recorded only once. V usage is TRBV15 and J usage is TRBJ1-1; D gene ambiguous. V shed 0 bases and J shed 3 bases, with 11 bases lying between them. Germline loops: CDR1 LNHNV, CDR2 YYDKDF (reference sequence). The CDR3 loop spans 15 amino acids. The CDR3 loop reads CATSRDLRGYTEAFF. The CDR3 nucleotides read TGTGCCACCAGCAGAGATCTGCGGGGTTACACTGAAGCTTTCTTT.

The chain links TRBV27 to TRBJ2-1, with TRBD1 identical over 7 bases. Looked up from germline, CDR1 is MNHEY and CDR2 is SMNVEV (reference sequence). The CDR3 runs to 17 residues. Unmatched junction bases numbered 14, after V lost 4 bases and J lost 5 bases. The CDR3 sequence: CASSSILGGFTNNEQFF. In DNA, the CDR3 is TGTGCCAGCAGTTCCATCCTAGGGGGCTTCACTAACAATGAGCAGTTCTTC.

As DNA, the CDR3 is TGTGCCAGCAGCCCCGGGGACAGGGGGGATGCTTTCTTT. The encoded protein is CASSPGDRGDAFF. V and J are TRBV7-2 and TRBJ1-1; 11 bases are a match to TRBD1. The germline CDR1 and CDR2 sequences are SGHTA and FQGNSA. The CDR3 covers 13 residues. Unmatched junction bases numbered 7, after V lost 5 bases and J lost 11 bases.

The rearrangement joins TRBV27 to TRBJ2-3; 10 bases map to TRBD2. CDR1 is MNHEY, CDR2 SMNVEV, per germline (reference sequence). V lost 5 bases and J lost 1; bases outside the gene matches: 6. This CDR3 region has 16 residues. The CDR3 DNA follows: TGTGCCAGCAGTCCCTATCTAGCGGGGGGCACAGATACGCAGTATTTT. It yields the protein CASSPYLAGGTDTQYF.

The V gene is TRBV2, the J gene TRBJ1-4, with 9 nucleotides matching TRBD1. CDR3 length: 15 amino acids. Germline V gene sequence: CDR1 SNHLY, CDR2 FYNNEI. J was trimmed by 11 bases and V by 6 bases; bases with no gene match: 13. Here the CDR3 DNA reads TGTGCCAGCAGCCCCTCGGGACAGGGTATAGACAAACTGTTTTTT. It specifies CASSPSGQGIDKLFF.

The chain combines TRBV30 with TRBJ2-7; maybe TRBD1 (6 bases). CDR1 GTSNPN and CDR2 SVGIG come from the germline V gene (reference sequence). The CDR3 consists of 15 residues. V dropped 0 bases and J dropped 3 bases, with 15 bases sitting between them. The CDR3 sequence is CAWSVGSQGFYEQYF. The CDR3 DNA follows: TGTGCCTGGAGTGTAGGAAGTCAGGGGTTCTACGAGCAGTACTTC.